The present entry profiles one TCR beta chain with its context. This record belongs to a study of blood T cell repertoires in COVID-19. On the study more broadly: Both acute and convalescent COVID-19 samples were obtained from the United States, Italy and Spain. Sample material is recorded as cDNA or gDNA derived from T cells, B-cell-depleted T cells, or PBMCs.

Authors' processing steps: Amplification from reference gene primers served as the basis for estimated nucleated cell counts. The repertoire was sequenced with immunoSEQ multiplex PCR; TCRdb's copy has only in-frame clones and lacks some. V and J calls and clone size are copied from that table; D and trimming were computed from the DNA. The sample has about 97,000 clones; 80% to 90% are singletons. The clonotype comes from a human donor in a cohort sampled during active COVID-19. The sample comprised peripheral blood.

The CDR3 nucleotides read TGCGCCACGGAGACAGGGGATAGTTCTGGGGCCAACGTCCTGACTTTC. Amino acids: CATETGDSSGANVLTF. The gene calls are TRBV5-1 and TRBJ2-6, with 8 bases identical to TRBD1. CDR3 size: 16 residues. CDR1 SGHRS and CDR2 YFSETQ come from the germline V gene. V gave up 9 bases and J gave up 1 base; unmatched junction bases: 9.